This is a list of T cell receptor beta chains from one sample in a study of T-cell reconstitution after alpha-beta-depleted transplantation in children. Each CDR3 protein gets one entry after TCRdb re-called the PCR reads with MiXCR. This table holds some 300,000 distinct CDR3 sequences, about a tenth found once. The sequenced sample was PBMCs, obtained before TCRalphabeta/CD19-depleted stem cell transplant. The receptors here all came from a boy under two years old with acute myeloid leukemia, due to receive a stem cell transplant. CDR3s include the opening cysteine and the closing phenylalanine or tryptophan. A D gene is named only where the DNA matches it firmly. A clone size is listed for some rows: how often the clone was seen (once, few, many), or a class if it is expanded.

clone size | D gene | J gene | V gene | CDR3 protein | CDR3 DNA
many | NA | TRBJ2-3 | TRBV12-3/TRBV12-4 | CASSHGKLGTDTQYF | TGTGCCAGCAGCCACGGGAAGCTCGGCACAGATACGCAGTATTTT
many | NA | TRBJ2-4 | TRBV12-3/TRBV12-4 | CASTPRTENIQYF | TGTGCCAGCACCCCCCGGACAGAGAACATTCAGTACTTC
NA | TRBD2 | TRBJ2-7 | TRBV10-3 | CAISELAGGPTEQHF | TGTGCCATCAGTGAATTAGCGGGAGGACCTACCGAGCAGCACTTC
many | NA | TRBJ2-3 | TRBV13 | CASSLCPPPPRDTQYF | TGTGCCAGCAGCTTATGTCCGCCCCCCCCTAGGGATACGCAGTATTTT
many | NA | TRBJ2-7 | TRBV6-2/TRBV6-3 | CASSPGTVSSYEQYF | TGTGCCAGCAGTCCCGGGACGGTAAGCTCCTACGAGCAGTACTTC
many | TRBD1 | TRBJ1-4 | TRBV11-3 | CASSLTGTTNEKLFF | TGTGCCAGCAGCTTGACAGGGACAACTAATGAAAAACTGTTTTTT
few | NA | TRBJ2-3 | TRBV29-1 | CSVSTQGTDTQYF | TGCAGCGTGTCTACACAGGGCACAGATACGCAGTATTTT
many | NA | TRBJ1-5 | TRBV20-1 | CSARPNSNQPQHF | TGCAGTGCTAGACCCAATAGCAATCAGCCCCAGCATTTT
NA | NA | TRBJ2-7 | TRBV12-1 | CASSAGPSCEQYF | TGTGCCAGCAGCGCTGGGCCCTCCTGCGAGCAGTACTTC
many | NA | TRBJ2-1 | TRBV20-1 | CSEGGLPGYNEQFF | TGCAGTGAAGGGGGGCTACCGGGATACAATGAGCAGTTCTTC
many | TRBD1 | TRBJ2-7 | TRBV5-5 | CASSRGQGVVYEQYF | TGTGCCAGCAGCAGGGGACAGGGGGTTGTTTACGAGCAGTACTTC
many | NA | TRBJ2-7 | TRBV11-2 | CASSLEAGWPYEQYF | TGTGCCAGCAGCTTAGAGGCAGGGTGGCCCTACGAGCAGTACTTC
many | TRBD1 | TRBJ2-6 | TRBV5-1 | CASSPTGVPGANVLTF | TGCGCCAGCAGCCCCACAGGGGTCCCTGGGGCCAACGTCCTGACTTTC
NA | NA | TRBJ1-3 | TRBV4-3 | CASSQEAGPPGNTIYF | TGCGCCAGCAGCCAAGAGGCAGGGCCCCCTGGAAACACCATATATTTT
many | NA | TRBJ1-2 | TRBV29-1 | CSARAGANYGYTF | TGCAGCGCCCGGGCAGGCGCTAACTATGGCTACACCTTC
many | TRBD2 | TRBJ2-1 | TRBV7-9 | CASRGTSGTDEQFF | TGTGCCAGCAGGGGGACTAGCGGGACCGATGAGCAGTTCTTC
many | NA | TRBJ2-2 | TRBV5-1 | CASSLTGLTGELFF | TGCGCCAGCAGCTTGACAGGTTTGACCGGGGAGCTGTTTTTT
many | NA | TRBJ1-2 | TRBV11-2 | CASSLDPNSPGGYTF | TGTGCCAGCAGCTTAGATCCCAACAGCCCGGGCGGCTACACCTTC
many | NA | TRBJ2-3 | TRBV18 | CASSPLASRADTQYF | TGTGCCAGCTCACCGCTAGCTTCCCGGGCAGATACGCAGTATTTT
NA | NA | TRBJ1-2 | TRBV7-9 | CASSLVGAANYGYTF | TGTGCCAGCAGCTTAGTCGGGGCCGCAAACTATGGCTACACCTTC
NA | TRBD1 | TRBJ2-1 | TRBV4-2 | CASSQGVVGQRNNEQFF | TGTGCCAGCAGCCAAGGGGTGGTGGGACAGAGGAACAATGAGCAGTTCTTC
many | TRBD2 | TRBJ2-3 | TRBV24-1 | CATSDPTSGGTFTDTQYF | TGTGCCACCAGTGACCCGACTAGCGGGGGGACCTTCACAGATACGCAGTATTTT
few | TRBD1 | TRBJ1-5 | TRBV29-1 | CSVTPGQGNQPQHF | TGCAGCGTTACCCCGGGACAGGGTAATCAGCCCCAGCATTTT
many | NA | TRBJ1-2 | TRBV25-1 | CASSGDFYGYTF | TGTGCCAGCAGCGGGGACTTTTATGGCTACACCTTC
many | NA | TRBJ1-1 | TRBV7-2 | CASSRAGKGQLNTEAFF | TGTGCCAGCAGCCGAGCAGGGAAGGGGCAATTGAACACTGAAGCTTTCTTT
few | NA | TRBJ2-6 | TRBV2 | CASSERYSGANVLTF | TGTGCCAGCAGTGAGCGTTACTCTGGGGCCAACGTCCTGACTTTC
NA | NA | TRBJ2-1 | TRBV6-4 | CASSDRDNNEQFF | TGTGCCAGCAGTGACCGGGACAACAATGAGCAGTTCTTC
many | NA | TRBJ2-1 | TRBV24-1 | CATSASGGFRYNEQFF | TGTGCCACCAGTGCCAGCGGAGGATTCCGCTACAATGAGCAGTTCTTC
many | NA | TRBJ1-5 | TRBV7-2 | CASSLEGPYPNQPQHF | TGTGCCAGCAGCTTAGAAGGCCCTTACCCTAACCAGCCCCAGCATTTT
many | NA | TRBJ1-2 | TRBV20-1 | CSARGIRYGYTF | TGCAGTGCTAGAGGGATCCGGTATGGCTACACCTTC
many | NA | TRBJ2-6 | TRBV19 | CASSIPSQSNVLTF | TGTGCCAGTAGTATCCCCTCGCAGTCCAACGTCCTGACTTTC
NA | NA | TRBJ1-5 | TRBV3-1 | CASSQDYTGSQPQHF | TGTGCCAGCAGCCAAGATTATACAGGTAGTCAGCCCCAGCATTTT
many | NA | TRBJ1-4 | TRBV28 | CASSLSTATLFF | TGTGCCAGCAGTTTATCCACAGCAACACTGTTTTTT
many | NA | TRBJ2-7 | TRBV3-1 | CASSQKDVSSYEQYF | TGTGCCAGCAGCCAAAAGGACGTTAGCTCCTACGAGCAGTACTTC
few | NA | TRBJ2-3 | TRBV3-1 | CASSPFSWSETSLRTDTQYF | TGTGCCAGCAGCCCCTTCTCGTGGAGCGAAACTTCCCTCCGCACAGATACGCAGTATTTT
NA | NA | TRBJ2-5 | TRBV15 | CATSILGGLETTQYF | TGTGCCACCAGCATCTTAGGTGGACTCGAGACGACCCAGTACTTC
NA | NA | TRBJ2-1 | TRBV9 | CASSVDSGSHNEQFF | TGTGCCAGCAGCGTAGACTCAGGGTCCCACAATGAGCAGTTCTTC
few | NA | TRBJ2-2 | TRBV9 | CASSPRRAVNTGELFF | TGTGCCAGCAGCCCCCGTAGGGCGGTGAACACCGGGGAGCTGTTTTTT
NA | NA | TRBJ1-2 | TRBV12-3/TRBV12-4 | CASSMSPGPKSLNYGYTF | TGTGCCAGCAGTATGAGCCCGGGACCAAAATCTTTAAACTATGGCTACACCTTC
many | NA | TRBJ1-1 | TRBV10-3 | CAISLQALNTEAFF | TGTGCCATCAGCCTACAGGCCCTGAACACTGAAGCTTTCTTT
NA | TRBD2 | TRBJ2-3 | TRBV24-1 | CATSDFPKAGGTDTQYF | TGTGCCACCAGTGATTTCCCCAAGGCGGGAGGCACAGATACGCAGTATTTT
many | NA | TRBJ2-1 | TRBV7-3 | CASSPRTIGGDEQFF | TGTGCCAGCAGCCCCCGGACTATCGGAGGGGATGAGCAGTTCTTC
NA | NA | TRBJ1-2 | TRBV6-5 | CASSYRRRTGNYGYTF | TGTGCCAGCAGTTACAGGCGTCGAACTGGGAACTATGGCTACACCTTC
many | TRBD1 | TRBJ1-5 | TRBV20-1 | CSAPGTGNQPQHF | TGCAGTGCGCCCGGGACAGGGAATCAGCCCCAGCATTTT
few | NA | TRBJ1-6 | TRBV16 | CASSRQLNNSPLHF | TGTGCCAGCAGTCGCCAGCTAAATAATTCACCCCTCCACTTT
many | NA | TRBJ2-2 | TRBV7-2 | CASSNQILFGTGELFF | TGTGCCAGCAGCAATCAAATTCTATTCGGGACCGGGGAGCTGTTTTTT